This passage covers 25 T cell receptor beta chains from one sample sequenced in a study of T cell responses to AZD1222 COVID-19 vaccine. Assay used: immunoSEQ multiplex PCR; TCRdb lists only in-frame clones, some missing. Of about 110,000 clones in the sample, 87% were seen once. Sample: peripheral blood, taken 28 days after the second AZD1222 dose. The source of these receptors is an adult who received the AZD1222 COVID-19 vaccine.

The gene calls are TRBV6-4 and TRBJ2-1; 9 bases are a match to TRBD2. Looked up from germline, CDR1 is MRHNA and CDR2 is SNTAGT. V trimming: 2 bases; J trimming: 3 bases; junction bases outside the gene matches: 5. The CDR3 length is 16 residues. CDR3 sequence (DNA): TGTGCCAGCAGTGACCAGGAACTAGCGGGCTACAATGAGCAGTTCTTC. Translating it yields CASSDQELAGYNEQFF.

This sequence joins TRBV6-1 and TRBJ2-2; 10 bases are a match to TRBD2. The CDR3 contains 16 residues. With V trimmed by 2 bases and J by 6 bases, 6 bases remained unmatched. Per germline, CDR1 MNHNS and CDR2 SASEGT. The CDR3 DNA follows: TGTGCCAGCAGTGAAAGGAGCGGGAGGGATCCCGGGGAGCTGTTTTTT. This gives the protein CASSERSGRDPGELFF.

The chain joins TRBV27 to TRBJ2-2, with D possibly TRBD2 on 6 matching bases. Trimming removed 5 bases at V and 2 bases at J, with 18 bases between. The CDR3 has 17 residues. Germline V gene sequence: CDR1 MNHEY, CDR2 SMNVEV (reference sequence). CDR3 sequence: CASSRITGLPNTGELFF. The CDR3 DNA reads as TGTGCCAGCAGTCGAATAACGGGACTTCCCAACACCGGGGAGCTGTTTTTT.

The CDR3 sequence: CASSYRGTMNTEAFF. The CDR3 region has the DNA TGTGCCAGCAGCTACCGTGGGACGATGAACACTGAAGCTTTCTTT. V is TRBV5-8 and J is TRBJ1-1; D possibly corresponds to TRBD1 (5 bases). CDR1 SGHTS and CDR2 YDEGEE come from the germline V gene. Trimming removed 3 bases at V and 0 bases at J, with 12 bases between. The CDR3 runs to 15 residues.

The table lists this clone with a count of one. The CDR3 nucleotides are TGCAGCGGGTCAGGGCGGTGGAACACTGAAGCTTTCTTT. Translating gives CSGSGRWNTEAFF. This chain joins TRBV29-1 and TRBJ1-1; D possibly corresponds to TRBD1 (5 bases). The CDR3 has 13 residues. Germline-derived CDR1 and CDR2 are SQVTM and ANQGSEA. Between the trimmed V and J ends, which lost 7 bases and 1 base, there was a span of 13 bases.

CDR3 loop: CATAPTTGDEQFF. DNA for the CDR3: TGTGCCACCGCCCCGACCACCGGGGATGAGCAGTTCTTC. V usage is TRBV15 and J usage is TRBJ2-1, with D possibly being TRBD2 (5 bases). The CDR3 is 13 residues long. CDR1 LNHNV and CDR2 YYDKDF come from the germline V gene (reference sequence). Trimming took 8 bases from V and 8 from J, leaving 16 bases between them.

V usage is TRBV4-3 and J usage is TRBJ2-7; 10 nucleotides align to TRBD1. Germline V gives CDR1 LGHNA, CDR2 YSLEER. CDR3 length: 15 amino acids. Unmatched junction bases numbered 3, after V lost 1 base and J lost 3 bases. CDR3 loop: CASSQARTGGYEQYF. The CDR3, as DNA: TGCGCCAGCAGCCAAGCTAGGACAGGGGGCTACGAGCAGTACTTC.

This clone was detected only once. CDR3 residues: CASMWGRNQPQHF. The CDR3, as DNA: TGTGCCAGCATGTGGGGCCGCAATCAGCCCCAGCATTTT. The chain combines TRBV28 with TRBJ1-5, with a possible D match to TRBD1 (5 bases). CDR1 is MDHEN, CDR2 SYDVKM, per germline. V was cut by 7 bases and J by 2 bases, with 9 bases left in between. The CDR3 consists of 13 residues. The full variable domain, its missing parts supplied by reference TRBV28 and TRBJ1-5, is DVKVTQSSRYLVKRTGEKVFLECVQDMDHENMFWYRQDPGLGLRLIYFSYDVKMKEKGDIPEGYSVSREKKERFSLILESASTNQTSMYLCASMWGRNQPQHFGDGTRLSIL.

On this clone: A junction end diverges from the germline sequence, so it may reflect a read error. The chain carries TRBV3-1 (or the pseudogene TRBV3-2) and TRBJ1-4, with a tentative D call TRBD1 (5 bases). Looked up from germline, CDR1 is LGHDT and CDR2 is YNNKEL (reference sequence). This CDR3 spans 14 amino acids. The CDR3 sequence is CASSQGGSNEKLFF. CDR3 coding DNA: TGTGCCAGCAGCCAAGGGGGGTCTAACGAAAAACTGTTTTTT.

This clone was observed a few times. V usage is TRBV18 and J usage is TRBJ2-7, with 7 bases aligning to TRBD1. This CDR3 is 13 amino acids long. The ends lost 1 base at V and 3 bases at J; junction bases unmatched: 0. CDR1 is KGHSH, CDR2 LQKENI, per germline. The DNA of the CDR3 is TGTGCCAGCTCACCACGGACAGGCTACGAGCAGTACTTC. Translating gives CASSPRTGYEQYF.

This chain joins TRBV9 and TRBJ2-1; 7 bases agree with TRBD2. The CDR3 spans 16 residues. V shed 0 bases, J shed 1 base, and the junction held 4 bases outside the gene matches. Looked up from germline, CDR1 is SGDLS and CDR2 is YYNGEE. In DNA, the CDR3 is TGTGCCAGCAGCGTAGAAGGGCGGGAGTCCTACAATGAGCAGTTCTTC. Translation: CASSVEGRESYNEQFF.

The chain carries TRBV13 and TRBJ2-7, with D possibly TRBD2 on 6 matching bases. The germline V gene encodes CDR1 PRHDT and CDR2 FYEKMQ (reference sequence). This CDR3 is 14 amino acids long. V dropped 0 bases and J dropped 3 bases, with 9 bases sitting between them. The CDR3 here is CASSLGVGSYEQYF. CDR3 bases: TGTGCCAGCAGCTTAGGCGTCGGGAGCTACGAGCAGTACTTC.

The chain has TRBV28 and TRBJ2-1, with TRBD2 matching 11 bases. V trimming: 4 bases; J trimming: 3 bases; junction bases outside the gene matches: 2. The germline V gene has CDR1 MDHEN and CDR2 SYDVKM. This CDR3 is built from 15 residues. CDR3 protein: CASSSTSGVYNEQFF. CDR3 bases: TGTGCCAGCAGTTCGACTAGCGGGGTCTACAATGAGCAGTTCTTC.

The rearrangement uses TRBV30 and TRBJ1-1, with 7 bases matching TRBD1. The CDR3 length is 13 residues. Germline CDR1 GTSNPN, CDR2 SVGIG (reference sequence). The junction had 8 bases not matched to a gene; V was cut back by 3 bases and J by 7 bases. CDR3 sequence (DNA): TGTGCCTGGAGCCCTGACAGGGCCTTTGAAGCTTTCTTT. It encodes CAWSPDRAFEAFF.

The chain is built from TRBV6-4 and TRBJ2-1; TRBD2 is a possible D gene (6 bases). V lost 0 bases, J lost 0 bases, and 6 bases lay in between. This CDR3 contains 15 residues. Germline V gives CDR1 MRHNA, CDR2 SNTAGT. The CDR3 sequence is CASSDSAGSYNEQFF. For the CDR3, the DNA is TGTGCCAGCAGTGACTCAGCGGGCTCCTACAATGAGCAGTTCTTC.

The V and J genes are TRBV4-1 and TRBJ2-2, with 9 bases that match TRBD2. Germline V gene sequence: CDR1 MGHRA, CDR2 YSYEKL. J was trimmed by 7 bases and V by 1 base; bases with no gene match: 4. The CDR3 contains 15 residues. DNA for the CDR3: TGCGCCAGCAGCCAAGCGCCAGCGGGAGGCGGGGAGCTGTTTTTT. Its protein product is CASSQAPAGGGELFF.

The chain recombines TRBV28 with TRBJ1-2; 7 bases fit TRBD1. The CDR3 contains 13 residues. The ends lost 5 bases at V and 8 bases at J; junction bases unmatched: 8. In germline, CDR1 is MDHEN, CDR2 SYDVKM. The CDR3: CASSKTGPGGYTF. The CDR3 nucleotides read TGTGCCAGCAGTAAGACAGGGCCGGGGGGCTACACCTTC.

The rearrangement links TRBV4-2 to TRBJ1-6, with a weak D call TRBD1 (5 bases). Deletions cut 1 base from V and 10 bases from J, with 32 bases between. In germline, CDR1 is LGHNA, CDR2 YNFKEQ. The CDR3 runs to 21 residues. For the CDR3, the DNA is TGTGCCAGCAGCCAAGTGCAGTGGGGGGACCTGCTCTCTAAATCTAGGTCACCCCTCCACTTT. Its translation: CASSQVQWGDLLSKSRSPLHF.

The rearrangement uses TRBV13 and TRBJ1-6, with 8 bases aligning to TRBD1. The trim removed 0 bases at V and 10 bases at J, leaving 8 bases unmatched. CDR3 length equals 16 residues. Germline values: CDR1 PRHDT, CDR2 FYEKMQ (reference sequence). DNA for the CDR3: TGTGCCAGCAGCTTAGGAGACAGGGGAAGCCGATCACCCCTCCACTTT. Amino acid sequence: CASSLGDRGSRSPLHF.

This clone was seen more than once but under ten times. This sequence joins TRBV2 and TRBJ1-2; 8 bases are shared with TRBD1. In germline, CDR1 is SNHLY, CDR2 FYNNEI. This CDR3 has 15 residues. V gave up 5 bases and J gave up 0 bases; unmatched junction bases: 5. The CDR3 DNA reads as TGTGCCAGCAGTTCGACAGGGGACCCTAACTATGGCTACACCTTC. Translated: CASSSTGDPNYGYTF. The full variable domain, in which reference TRBV2 and TRBJ1-2 provide the parts outside the CDR3, is EPEVTQTPSHQVTQMGQEVILRCVPISNHLYFYWYRQILGQKVEFLVSFYNNEISEKSEIFDDQFSVERPDGSNFTLKIRSTKLEDSAMYFCASSSTGDPNYGYTFGSGTRLTVV.

This chain links TRBV7-2 with TRBJ1-2; 7 nucleotides match TRBD1. Germline V gene data show CDR1 as SGHTA and CDR2 as FQGNSA. Trimming at V came to 2 bases and at J to 6 bases, leaving 15 bases not matched to a gene. The CDR3 totals 17 residues. In DNA, the CDR3 is TGTGCCAGCAGCTTACGGGGGAGCTACAGGGGCGCGGATGGCTACACCTTC. Its translation: CASSLRGSYRGADGYTF.

This clone appeared once. The chain employs TRBV6-5 and TRBJ2-2; D gene ambiguous. The CDR3 spans 14 residues. In germline, CDR1 is MNHEY, CDR2 SVGAGI. The V gene lost 4 bases and the J gene lost 3 bases, with 9 bases spanning the gap. CDR3 in DNA: TGTGCCAGCAGTTGGTTGGGTGACACCGGGGAGCTGTTTTTT. Its protein product is CASSWLGDTGELFF.

The rearrangement uses TRBV7-6 and TRBJ1-6; weak D call: TRBD1 (6 bases). Per germline, CDR1 SGHVS and CDR2 FNYEAQ. The CDR3 is 15 amino acids. V dropped 5 bases and J dropped 6 bases, with 14 bases sitting between them. The CDR3 loop reads CASSTRGPTNSPLHF. The CDR3 nucleotides are TGTGCCAGCAGCACCAGGGGACCGACTAATTCACCCCTCCACTTT.

This chain links TRBV21-1 with TRBJ2-1. TRBV21-1 is tagged as a pseudogene. The CDR3 consists of 17 residues. In nucleotides, the CDR3 is TGTGCCAGCAGCACACGGACGGAGTATAGCTCCTACAATGAGCAGTTCTTC. It is translated as CASSTRTEYSSYNEQFF.

The chain carries TRBV30 and TRBJ2-7; 8 bases agree with TRBD1. This CDR3 is 13 amino acids long. Germline V gene sequence: CDR1 GTSNPN, CDR2 SVGIG (reference sequence). Trimming removed 1 base from V and 7 bases from J; junction bases left unmatched: 6. CDR3 loop: CAWSANRGREQYF. The CDR3 nucleotides read TGTGCCTGGAGTGCGAACAGGGGGAGGGAGCAGTACTTC.